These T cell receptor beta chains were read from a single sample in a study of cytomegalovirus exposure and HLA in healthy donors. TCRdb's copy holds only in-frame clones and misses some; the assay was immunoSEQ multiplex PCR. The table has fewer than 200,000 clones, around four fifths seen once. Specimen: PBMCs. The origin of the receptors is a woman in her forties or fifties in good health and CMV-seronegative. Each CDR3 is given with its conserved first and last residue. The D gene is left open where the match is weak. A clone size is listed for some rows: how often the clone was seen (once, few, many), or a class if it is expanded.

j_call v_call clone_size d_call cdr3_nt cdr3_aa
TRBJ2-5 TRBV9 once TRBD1 TGTGCCAGCAGCCCCGGGACAGGGAGGGGCCAAGAGACCCAGTACTTC CASSPGTGRGQETQYF
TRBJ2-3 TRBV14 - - TGTGCCAGCAGCCATTGGAACAGGAGAGAGGAAGATACGCAGTATTTT CASSHWNRREEDTQYF
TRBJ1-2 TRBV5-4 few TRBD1 TGTGCCAGCAGCCGTGGACAGGGGGCGGTCTATGGCTACACCTTC CASSRGQGAVYGYTF
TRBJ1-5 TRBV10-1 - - TGCGCCAGCAGTGAGCCGACCCGGGGGAGCGAGCCCCAGCATTTT CASSEPTRGSEPQHF
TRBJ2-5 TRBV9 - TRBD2 TGTGCCAGCAGCGGTGGGACTAGCTTAGAAGAGACCCAGTACTTC CASSGGTSLEETQYF
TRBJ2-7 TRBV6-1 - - TGTGCCAGCGGAATACAGGCCGGCACCTACGAGCAGTACTTC CASGIQAGTYEQYF
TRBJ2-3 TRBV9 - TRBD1 TGTGCCAGCAGCGCTGGGCCGGGACAGGGAATCACAGATACGCAGTATTTT CASSAGPGQGITDTQYF
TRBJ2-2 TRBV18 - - TGTGCCAGCTCACCATCAGGGCTGACCACCGGGGAGCTGTTTTTT CASSPSGLTTGELFF
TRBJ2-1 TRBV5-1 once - TGCGCCAGCAGCTTTATGGTAGCGGCCTCCTACAATGAGCAGTTCTTC CASSFMVAASYNEQFF
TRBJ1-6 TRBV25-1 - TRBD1 TGTGCCAGCAGTGACGGGACAGGGCATAATTCACCCCTCCACTTT CASSDGTGHNSPLHF
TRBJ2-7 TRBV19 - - TGTGCCAGTAGTATAAGGGGGAGCTCCTACGAGCAGTACTTC CASSIRGSSYEQYF
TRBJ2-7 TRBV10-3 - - TGTGCCATCAGTGAGTCATACAGCACCTACGAGCAGTACTTC CAISESYSTYEQYF
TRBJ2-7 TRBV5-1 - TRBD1 TGCGCCAGCAGCTTGGAGCCGGGACAGGGGAACGAGCAGTACTTC CASSLEPGQGNEQYF
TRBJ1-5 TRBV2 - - TGTGCCAGCAGTGAGGGGCAGGAGGGTAGCAATCAGCCCCAGCATTTT CASSEGQEGSNQPQHF
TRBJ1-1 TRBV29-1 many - TGCAGCGTTGTACGGCTGGGGGAGGGAAGGGGCACTGAAGCTTTCTTT CSVVRLGEGRGTEAFF
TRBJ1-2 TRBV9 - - TGTGCCAGCAGCCCCCGGCAGGGTGATGGCTACACCTTC CASSPRQGDGYTF
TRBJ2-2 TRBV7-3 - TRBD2 TGTGCCAGCAGCTTAAGTAGCGGGAGGGCCACCGGGGAGCTGTTTTTT CASSLSSGRATGELFF
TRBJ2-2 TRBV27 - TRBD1 TGTGCCAGCAGTCACCGGGACAGGGTGCCCGGGGAGCTGTTTTTT CASSHRDRVPGELFF
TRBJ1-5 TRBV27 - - TGTGCCAGCAGTTTAAACCCAGGGATCGGCAATCAGCCCCAGCATTTT CASSLNPGIGNQPQHF
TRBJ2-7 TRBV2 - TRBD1 TGTGCCAGCCGACGGGACAGCCCCTACGAGCAGTACTTC CASRRDSPYEQYF
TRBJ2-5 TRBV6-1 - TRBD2 TGTGCCAGCAGTGGGACTAGCGGGAGGGCCGGAGAGACCCAGTACTTC CASSGTSGRAGETQYF
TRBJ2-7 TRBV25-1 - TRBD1 TGTGCCAGCAGTTCTTGGGACAGGGGGAACTACGAGCAGTACTTC CASSSWDRGNYEQYF
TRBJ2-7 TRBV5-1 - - TGCGCCAGCAGCTTGTCTTTGGACAGGAGGGCCGAGCAGTACTTC CASSLSLDRRAEQYF
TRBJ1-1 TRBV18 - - TGTGCCAGCTCAGATGGGCGGAACACTGAAGCTTTCTTT CASSDGRNTEAFF
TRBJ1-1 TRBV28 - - TGTGCCAGCAGTCTTAGTGGGGCCCTATGGAACACTGAAGCTTTCTTT CASSLSGALWNTEAFF
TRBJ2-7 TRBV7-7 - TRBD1 TGTGCCAGCAGCCCTCGGACAGGACTCTACGAGCAGTACTTC CASSPRTGLYEQYF
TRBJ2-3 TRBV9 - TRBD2 TGTGCCAGCAGCGTAGTCCCCACGGGGGGGTTAGATACGCAGTATTTT CASSVVPTGGLDTQYF
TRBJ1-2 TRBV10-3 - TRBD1 TGTGCCATCAGCTTGACAGGGATTAACTATGGCTACACCTTC CAISLTGINYGYTF
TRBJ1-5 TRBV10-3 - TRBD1 TGTGCCATCAGTGGGACCGACAGGGTGGCTCAGCCCCAGCATTTT CAISGTDRVAQPQHF
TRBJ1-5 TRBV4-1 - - TGCGCCAGCAGCCGAGGGAGGGTTGGGGGCAATCAGCCCCAGCATTTT CASSRGRVGGNQPQHF
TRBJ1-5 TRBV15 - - TGTGCCACCAGCAGAGGGGGTCCGTCGGGGGGAAGCAATCAGCCCCAGCATTTT CATSRGGPSGGSNQPQHF
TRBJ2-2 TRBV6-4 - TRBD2 TGTGCCAGCAGTGACGGCGCGGGAGGGCCCGGGGAGCTGTTTTTT CASSDGAGGPGELFF
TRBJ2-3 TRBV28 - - TGTGCCAGCAGTGGAGGGGGGGATTCCACAGATACGCAGTATTTT CASSGGGDSTDTQYF
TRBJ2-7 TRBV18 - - TGTGCCAGCTCACCACGAACGACAGGCCTGAGCTCCTACGAGCAGTACTTC CASSPRTTGLSSYEQYF
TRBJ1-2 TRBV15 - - TGTGCCACCAGCAGAGATCGAGGATATGGCTACACCTTC CATSRDRGYGYTF
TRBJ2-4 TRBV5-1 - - TGCGCCAGCAGCTTGGGAACAGGGGGGGGGCAAGCCAAAAACATTCAGTACTTC CASSLGTGGGQAKNIQYF
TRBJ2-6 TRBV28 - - TGTGCCAGCAGCCAAACGACTGGAGAACTCACTGGGGCCAACGTCCTGACTTTC CASSQTTGELTGANVLTF
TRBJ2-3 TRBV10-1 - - TGCGCCAGCAGCCTGCGGAGCGCAGATACGCAGTATTTT CASSLRSADTQYF
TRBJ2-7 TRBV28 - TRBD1 TGTGCCAGCAGTGGGACAGGGGGCCCGTACGAGCAGTACTTC CASSGTGGPYEQYF
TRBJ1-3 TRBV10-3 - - TGTGCCATACAGGGTAGCTCTGGAAACACCATATATTTT CAIQGSSGNTIYF
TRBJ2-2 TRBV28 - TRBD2 TGTGCGACGAGGCTAGCGGGAGTCACCGGGGAGCTGTTTTTT CATRLAGVTGELFF
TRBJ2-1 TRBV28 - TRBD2 TGTGCCAGCAGTTCACCACCGAAGCGGGGGGGGGAGCAGTTCTTC CASSSPPKRGGEQFF
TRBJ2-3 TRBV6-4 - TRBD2 TGTGCCAGCAGTGCCACTAGCGGGAGCACAGATACGCAGTATTTT CASSATSGSTDTQYF
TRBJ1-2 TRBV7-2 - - TGTGCCAGCACAAGCCTGAGCCTGCTTGGCTACACCTTC CASTSLSLLGYTF
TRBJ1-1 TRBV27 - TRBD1 TGTGCCAGCAGTCCAGACAGGGGGGACACTGAAGCTTTCTTT CASSPDRGDTEAFF
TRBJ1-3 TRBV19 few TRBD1 TGTGCCAGTAGTTCACCAGGGGGTTCATCTGGAAACACCATATATTTT CASSSPGGSSGNTIYF
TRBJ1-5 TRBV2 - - TGTGCCAGCAACAGGGAAGGTGGCAATCAGCCCCAGCATTTT CASNREGGNQPQHF
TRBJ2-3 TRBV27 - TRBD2 TGTGCCAGCAGTTCCCTCGCGGGGCGGGGGGTAGATACGCAGTATTTT CASSSLAGRGVDTQYF
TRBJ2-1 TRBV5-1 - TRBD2 TGCGCCAGCAGCTGGAACCTAGCGGGAGTTGCGTACAATGAGCAGTTCTTC CASSWNLAGVAYNEQFF
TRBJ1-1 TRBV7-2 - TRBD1 TGTGCCAGCAGCTCAGGACAGGGGAACACTGAAGCTTTCTTT CASSSGQGNTEAFF
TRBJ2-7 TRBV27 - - TGTGCCAGCAGGAGCGGGCCTGATCGATCCGAGCAGTACTTC CASRSGPDRSEQYF
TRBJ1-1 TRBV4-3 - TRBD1 TGCGCCAGCAGCCAAGGACGCAGAAGCCAGGGGGTCAACACTGAAGCTTTCTTT CASSQGRRSQGVNTEAFF
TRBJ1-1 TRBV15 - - TGTGCCACCAGCAGGACCGGGGGGTCGGTCACTGAAGCTTTCTTT CATSRTGGSVTEAFF
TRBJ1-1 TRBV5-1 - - TGCGCCAGCAGCTGGGAGGCCTCGAACACTGAAGCTTTCTTT CASSWEASNTEAFF
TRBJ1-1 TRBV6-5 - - TGTGCCAGCAGTGCAACCCAGGGTAGGACTGAAGCTTTCTTT CASSATQGRTEAFF